A single sample is the source of the 18 T cell receptor beta chains below, sequenced in a study of blood T cell repertoires in COVID-19. Profiled with immunoSEQ multiplex PCR; TCRdb holds only in-frame clones, not every one. The repertoire holds 210,000 or so clones, with around 85% as singletons. Sequences were obtained from peripheral blood. The receptor source for this set is a man aged 50 or older who had recovered from COVID-19.

This clone was counted a few times. The chain is built from TRBV28 and TRBJ1-6; D is ambiguous. Per the germline V gene, CDR1 is MDHEN and CDR2 is SYDVKM. Trimming pared 6 bases from V and 9 bases from J, leaving 15 bases between. This CDR3 is 14 amino acids long. The CDR3 DNA reads as TGTGCCAGCAGGGAGGGAGGTCAGCCTTCACCCCTCCACTTT. Amino acid sequence: CASREGGQPSPLHF.

The rearrangement joins TRBV9 to TRBJ2-2, with TRBD2 identical over 9 bases. V lost 4 bases to trimming and J lost 5 bases; unmatched junction nucleotides: 9. The CDR3 extends over 16 amino acids. Germline V CDR1 and CDR2: SGDLS, YYNGEE. CDR3 residues: CASSFKAGGRTGELFF. The CDR3 nucleotides read TGTGCCAGCAGCTTCAAAGCGGGAGGTCGTACCGGGGAGCTGTTTTTT.

The rearrangement uses TRBV6-2 or TRBV6-3 and TRBJ1-2; 7 nucleotides agree with TRBD1. V was clipped by 5 bases and J by 4 bases; unmatched bases: 10. Per the germline V gene, CDR1 is MNHEY and CDR2 is SVGEGT. This CDR3 comprises 15 residues. Here the CDR3 reads CASSQSQGGAYGYTF. In DNA form, the CDR3 reads TGTGCCAGCAGTCAAAGCCAAGGGGGCGCCTATGGCTACACCTTC.

The rearrangement joins TRBV7-2 to TRBJ1-2, with 8 positions matching TRBD1. The CDR3 runs 19 residues. V gave up 4 bases and J gave up 3 bases; unmatched junction bases: 19. Germline CDR1 SGHTA, CDR2 FQGNSA. The CDR3 region has the DNA TGTGCCAGCAGCTCCCGCTACCTAGGTGCGGACAGGGAAGACTATGGCTACACCTTC. Translated: CASSSRYLGADREDYGYTF.

This clone was detected once. The chain uses TRBV2 and TRBJ2-1, with TRBD2 matching over 9 bases. The V segment lost 3 bases and the J segment 4 bases; nucleotides outside the gene matches: 4. From germline, CDR1 is SNHLY and CDR2 FYNNEI. CDR3 length: 15 amino acids. Here the CDR3 reads CASSDSGSYYNEQFF. The CDR3 nucleotides read TGTGCCAGCAGTGATAGCGGGAGTTATTACAATGAGCAGTTCTTC.

CDR3 sequence reads: CASSLSGRSGEQFF. In DNA form, the CDR3 reads TGTGCCAGCAGCCTTAGCGGGAGATCGGGTGAGCAGTTCTTC. The chain is built from TRBV7-7 and TRBJ2-1; 9 nucleotides line up with TRBD2. This CDR3 has 14 amino acids. The V segment lost 5 bases and the J segment 9 bases; nucleotides outside the gene matches: 8. The V gene's germline CDR1 is SSHAT and CDR2 FNYEAQ (reference sequence). Looking up the rest from reference TRBV7-7 and TRBJ2-1 gives the full variable domain: GAGVSQSPRYKVTKRGQDVTLRCDPISSHATLYWYQQALGQGPEFLTYFNYEAQPDKSGLPSDRFSAERPEGSISTLTIQRTEQRDSAMYRCASSLSGRSGEQFFGPGTRLTVL.

The genes are TRBV18 and TRBJ2-3, with TRBD1 as a possible D gene (6 bases). V was trimmed by 3 bases and J by 3 bases, leaving 13 bases between them. The CDR3 has 15 amino acids. Germline CDR1 is KGHSH and CDR2 is LQKENI. The CDR3: CASSPQQTGTDTQYF. For the CDR3, the DNA is TGTGCCAGCTCACCGCAGCAAACAGGGACAGATACGCAGTATTTT.

The chain carries TRBV5-1 and TRBJ2-2; 12 bases map to TRBD2. The length of the CDR3 is 18 residues. The trim removed 1 base at V and 4 bases at J, leaving 8 bases unmatched. Germline CDR1 is SGHRS and CDR2 is YFSETQ. Here the CDR3 reads CASSLNPPLAGGTGELFF. The CDR3 region has the DNA TGCGCCAGCAGCTTGAATCCGCCACTAGCGGGAGGCACCGGGGAGCTGTTTTTT.

This chain joins TRBV5-5 and TRBJ1-2; 8 bases match TRBD1. CDR1 is SGHKS and CDR2 is YYEKEE in the germline V gene (reference sequence). This CDR3 spans 15 amino acids. After removal of 0 bases from V and 7 bases from J, the junction contained 8 bases not matched to a gene. The CDR3 spells CASSLDQGARVGYTF. As DNA, the CDR3 is TGTGCCAGCAGCTTGGACCAGGGGGCGAGGGTTGGCTACACCTTC.

This sequence joins TRBV5-4 and TRBJ1-1; maybe TRBD1 (5 bases). V shed 1 base and J shed 2 bases, with 12 bases lying between them. CDR3 length equals 15 residues. CDR1 and CDR2 (germline): SGHNT, YYREEE (reference sequence). The CDR3 nucleotides are TGTGCCAGCAGCTTGAGGACAACGAAAAACACTGAAGCTTTCTTT. Residues: CASSLRTTKNTEAFF.

The chain couples TRBV7-9 to TRBJ2-6; 8 bases fit TRBD2. Germline CDR1 reads SEHNR; CDR2 reads FQNEAQ (reference sequence). Germline trimming cut 5 bases from V and 2 bases from J; bases unmatched to any gene: 17. This CDR3 contains 20 residues. The CDR3 region has the DNA TGTGCCAGCAGCCGGGGTCAAAGCGGGAGTTGGATCACTGGGGCCAACGTCCTGACTTTC. Residues: CASSRGQSGSWITGANVLTF.

The genes are TRBV14 and TRBJ2-1; possibly TRBD2 for D (5 bases). V lost 4 bases to trimming and J lost 1 base, with 11 bases between them. Germline CDR1 SGHDN, CDR2 FVKESK. The CDR3 spans 15 residues. The DNA for the CDR3 is TGTGCCAGCAGCCCGAGGGTAGGATCCTACAATGAGCAGTTCTTC. Amino acids: CASSPRVGSYNEQFF.

V and J are TRBV4-3 and TRBJ2-7; D may be TRBD1 (7 bases). V gave up 11 bases and J gave up 0 bases, with 20 bases separating them. Per the germline V gene, CDR1 is LGHNA and CDR2 is YSLEER. This CDR3 is built from 15 residues. The CDR3 coding sequence is TGCGCCGCGGGGAATCAGGGGGGAAGCTCCTACGAGCAGTACTTC. This sequence encodes CAAGNQGGSSYEQYF.

The chain recombines TRBV20-1 with TRBJ1-4; no reliable D call. Germline V gene sequence: CDR1 DFQATT, CDR2 SNEGSKA (reference sequence). This CDR3 contains 15 residues. V was trimmed by 3 bases and J by 5 bases, leaving 16 bases between them. Here the CDR3 reads CSASRSGMQNEKLFF. In DNA form, the CDR3 reads TGCAGTGCTAGTCGAAGCGGAATGCAGAATGAAAAACTGTTTTTT.

This clone was counted between two and nine times. The chain has TRBV5-1 and TRBJ2-7; D is ambiguous. The V and J ends lost 1 base and 5 bases respectively, with 13 bases between them. Germline V lookup: CDR1 SGHRS, CDR2 YFSETQ. This CDR3 has 14 amino acids. CDR3 bases: TGCGCCAGCAGCTTGACCCTAAACCCCCACGAGCAGTACTTC. The encoded protein is CASSLTLNPHEQYF.

This clone was observed a single time. The chain is built from TRBV3-1 (or the pseudogene TRBV3-2) and TRBJ2-5, with TRBD2 matching over 10 bases. Germline lookup yields CDR1 LGHDT and CDR2 YNNKEL (reference sequence). CDR3 length: 15 amino acids. V dropped 0 bases and J dropped 5; count of bases not matched to a gene: 3. In DNA, the CDR3 is TGTGCCAGCAGCCAAGAGACTAGCGGGTGGGAGACCCAGTACTTC. Its translation: CASSQETSGWETQYF.

V and J are TRBV12-3 or TRBV12-4 and TRBJ1-1, with TRBD1 matching over 8 bases. The CDR3 runs to 13 residues. Trimming cost V 4 bases and J 4 bases; bases outside gene matches: 2. The DNA of the CDR3 is TGTGCCAGCAGTTCTACAGGGGGCACTGAAGCTTTCTTT. Protein sequence: CASSSTGGTEAFF.

The V and J genes are TRBV5-4 and TRBJ1-4, with D perhaps matching TRBD1 (5 bases). The CDR3 totals 15 residues. Germline values: CDR1 SGHNT, CDR2 YYREEE (reference sequence). V was trimmed by 0 bases and J by 8 bases, leaving 14 bases between them. The CDR3 loop is CASSLERQGREKLFF. The CDR3 nucleotides read TGTGCCAGCAGCTTGGAAAGGCAGGGCCGCGAAAAACTGTTTTTT. Complete variable domain (other parts from reference TRBV5-4 and TRBJ1-4): ETGVTQSPTHLIKTRGQQVTLRCSSQSGHNTVSWYQQALGQGPQFIFQYYREEENGRGNFPPRFSGLQFPNYSSELNVNALELDDSALYLCASSLERQGREKLFFGSGTQLSVL.